Below are 24 T cell receptor beta chains sequenced from a single sample in a study of regulatory T cells in long-lasting Graves disease. For TCR beta, libraries came from iRepertoire HTBI primers and Arm-PCR of CDR3 regions. TCRdb passed the multiplex PCR reads through MiXCR, listing each CDR3 protein once. This table has around 500,000 distinct CDR3 sequences, about 12% appearing once. The time point: newly diagnosed GD, antithyroid drugs for less than 3 months. Generation of the TCR library employed RNA extracted from PBMCs. These data also formed part of another study, on T cells in Graves' hyperthyroidism and ophthalmopathy.

Sample: peripheral blood mononuclear cells (PBMCs), taken at new diagnosis, from a patient treated with antithyroid drugs. The receptors originated from a woman between 25 and 40 years old with Graves disease.

This clonotype was seen repeatedly, ten times or more. The V and J genes are TRBV5-6 and TRBJ2-7; D gene ambiguous. The germline V gene has CDR1 SGHDT and CDR2 YYEEEE. The V gene lost 3 bases and the J gene lost 0 bases, with 10 bases spanning the gap. CDR3 length: 14 amino acids. In nucleotides, the CDR3 is TGTGCCAGCAGCTCGGATGTGAGCTCCTACGAGCAGTACTTC. Translated, it gives CASSSDVSSYEQYF.

A few counts support this clonotype. This chain joins TRBV28 and TRBJ1-4, with TRBD1 matching 7 bases. The CDR3 has 11 amino acids. V shed 6 bases and J 10 bases; nucleotides not matched to a gene: 2. Germline V gene lookup returns CDR1 MDHEN and CDR2 SYDVKM. The CDR3 region is CASRQGGKLFF. CDR3 DNA sequence: TGTGCCAGCAGGCAGGGGGGAAAACTGTTTTTT.

Many counts were recorded for this clonotype. V and J are TRBV3-1 and TRBJ1-2, with no clear D. CDR3 size: 15 residues. Trimming pared 2 bases from V and 8 bases from J, leaving 18 bases between. The germline gives CDR1 LGHDT, CDR2 YNNKEL (reference sequence). The CDR3 here is CASSQPGRQAGGYTF. The CDR3 region has the DNA TGTGCCAGCAGCCAACCAGGACGCCAGGCAGGAGGCTACACCTTC.

This clonotype was counted many times. The gene calls are TRBV2 and TRBJ1-1, with D tentatively TRBD1 (6 bases). The CDR3 covers 13 residues. Germline V lookup: CDR1 SNHLY, CDR2 FYNNEI. Trimming took 3 bases from V and 1 from J, leaving 6 bases between them. The CDR3 DNA is TGTGCCAGCAGTGAGGACAGGAACACTGAAGCTTTCTTT. This encodes CASSEDRNTEAFF.

This clonotype was seen more than once but under ten times. V gene TRBV6-5 combines with J gene TRBJ2-1; D unclear. Between the trimmed V and J ends, which lost 0 bases and 2 bases, there was a span of 5 bases. The length of the CDR3 is 14 residues. CDR1 MNHEY and CDR2 SVGAGI come from the germline V gene. The CDR3 loop reads CASSYSKTYNEQFF. For the CDR3, the DNA is TGTGCCAGCAGTTACTCGAAAACCTACAATGAGCAGTTCTTC.

The chain uses TRBV18 and TRBJ2-7; 15 bases match TRBD2. The germline gives CDR1 KGHSH, CDR2 LQKENI. This CDR3 comprises 17 residues. Germline trimming cut 0 bases from V and 5 bases from J; bases unmatched to any gene: 5. The CDR3 is CASSPPWTSGRADEQYF. DNA for the CDR3: TGTGCCAGCTCACCACCCTGGACTAGCGGGAGGGCCGACGAGCAGTACTTC.

This rearrangement joins TRBV28 to TRBJ2-3, with D unresolved. V gave up 5 bases and J gave up 6 bases, with 21 bases separating them. This CDR3 spans 16 amino acids. Germline CDR1 reads MDHEN; CDR2 reads SYDVKM. CDR3: CASSPRFSIQRDTQYF. The CDR3 DNA reads TGTGCCAGCAGTCCTCGGTTTTCAATTCAGAGGGATACGCAGTATTTT.

This clonotype was seen ten or more times. V and J are TRBV5-1 and TRBJ2-1; 9 nucleotides line up with TRBD2. V trimming: 2 bases; J trimming: 1 base; junction bases outside the gene matches: 4. This CDR3 is built from 16 residues. Germline V gene lookup returns CDR1 SGHRS and CDR2 YFSETQ. CDR3 in DNA: TGCGCCAGCAGCTTATTTAGCGGGAGTTCCTACAATGAGCAGTTCTTC. It yields the protein CASSLFSGSSYNEQFF. Filled out from reference TRBV5-1 and TRBJ2-1, the complete variable domain reads KAGVTQTPRYLIKTRGQQVTLSCSPISGHRSVSWYQQTPGQGLQFLFEYFSETQRNKGNFPGRFSGRQFSNSRSEMNVSTLELGDSALYLCASSLFSGSSYNEQFFGPGTRLTVL.

The chain has TRBV7-8 and TRBJ1-5; 7 bases align to TRBD1. The V gene end was trimmed by 5 bases and the J gene end by 5 bases; junction bases not matched to a gene: 15. CDR1 is SGHVS, CDR2 FQNEAQ, per germline. This CDR3 region has 17 residues. The CDR3 protein is CASSRRPGQSQDQPQHF. CDR3 bases: TGTGCCAGCAGCCGTCGCCCGGGACAGTCTCAGGATCAGCCCCAGCATTTT.

The chain couples TRBV4-1 to TRBJ2-3, with D tentatively TRBD1 (6 bases). CDR3 size: 15 residues. CDR1 is MGHRA, CDR2 YSYEKL, per germline. Between the trimmed V and J ends, which lost 0 bases and 1 base, there was a span of 8 bases. This CDR3 reads CASSQDKGGTDTQYF. The CDR3 bases are TGCGCCAGCAGCCAAGATAAGGGGGGCACAGATACGCAGTATTTT.

The table lists this clonotype with many counts. V is TRBV24-1 and J is TRBJ1-2, with 9 bases matching TRBD1. The germline CDR1 and CDR2 sequences are KGHDR and SFDVKD. This CDR3 region has 15 residues. Unmatched junction bases numbered 12, after V lost 4 bases and J lost 10 bases. The CDR3 is CATSEATGGFLSYTF. The CDR3 nucleotides read TGTGCCACCAGTGAGGCTACAGGGGGCTTTCTCTCCTACACCTTC.

The V and J genes are TRBV28 and TRBJ2-7; D is possibly TRBD1 (5 bases). Trimming took off 5 bases at V and 3 bases at J, with 17 bases between the two ends. The CDR3 consists of 15 residues. CDR1 is MDHEN and CDR2 is SYDVKM in the germline V gene. The CDR3 DNA sequence: TGTGCCAGCAGTGGGGCCGGGCCTAGAGGCTACGAGCAGTACTTC. Protein product: CASSGAGPRGYEQYF.

This clonotype was found many times. V is TRBV27 and J is TRBJ1-5; D gene uncertain. Per the germline V gene, CDR1 is MNHEY and CDR2 is SMNVEV (reference sequence). CDR3 length equals 16 residues. V was clipped by 4 bases and J by 0 bases, with 13 bases between them. As DNA, the CDR3 is TGTGCCAGCAGTTCCCTCGGAGCCCATAGCAATCAGCCCCAGCATTTT. It yields the protein CASSSLGAHSNQPQHF.

This clonotype was picked up many times. V and J are TRBV10-3 and TRBJ2-5, with a weak D call TRBD1 (6 bases). Germline V gene data show CDR1 as ENHRY and CDR2 as SYGVKD. The CDR3 sequence is 13 residues long. With 5 bases removed from V and 3 bases from J, the gap between germline ends came to 10 bases. Here the CDR3 reads CAISLTGEETQYF. DNA of the CDR3: TGTGCCATCAGTCTGACAGGTGAAGAGACCCAGTACTTC.

Details on this clonotype: Given a much more abundant clone one base away, this may be a read error. The chain combines TRBV7-8 with TRBJ2-5; D is unresolved. The CDR3 spans 11 residues. Germline CDR1 reads SGHVS; CDR2 reads FQNEAQ. DNA of the CDR3: TGTGCCAGCAGCGTACGTCAGACCCAGCACTTC. Amino acid sequence: CASSVRQTQHF. The full variable domain, rest sourced from reference TRBV7-8 and TRBJ2-5, is GAGVSQSPRYKVAKRGQDVALRCDPISGHVSLFWYQQALGQGPEFLTYFQNEAQLDKSGLPSDRFFAERPEGSVSTLKIQRTQQEDSAVYLCASSVRQTQHFGPGTRLLVL.

Many counts were recorded for this clonotype. The V and J genes are TRBV19 and TRBJ1-2; tentatively, D is TRBD1 (6 bases). Trimming removed 5 bases at V and 0 bases at J, with 22 bases between. CDR1 is LNHDA and CDR2 is SQIVND in the germline V gene (reference sequence). The CDR3 has 18 residues. CDR3: CASSRKWGRVSANYGYTF. CDR3 nucleotide sequence: TGTGCCAGTAGTCGAAAATGGGGGCGGGTTTCAGCTAACTATGGCTACACCTTC.

CDR3: CASSELVAGENEQFF. Written as DNA, the CDR3 is TGTGCCAGCAGTGAATTGGTAGCGGGAGAAAATGAGCAGTTCTTC. The J gene is TRBJ2-1, the V gene TRBV6-2 or TRBV6-3; 9 bases map to TRBD2. V was pared by 5 bases and J by 7 bases, with 9 bases of the junction left unmatched. CDR3 size: 15 residues. Germline-derived CDR1 and CDR2 are MNHEY and SVGEGT.

V gene TRBV18 combines with J gene TRBJ1-5; D is perhaps TRBD1 (5 bases). Germline CDR1 reads KGHSH; CDR2 reads LQKENI. There are 15 residues in the CDR3. The V end lost 2 bases, the J end lost 3 bases, and 11 bases lay between the germline ends. Written as DNA, the CDR3 is TGTGCCAGCTCACCAGGGGGGAATAACAATCAGCCCCAGCATTTT. This codes for CASSPGGNNNQPQHF.

The sample holds a few counts of this clonotype. V gene TRBV19 combines with J gene TRBJ2-1; weak D call: TRBD1 (5 bases). Trimming stripped 3 bases from V and 0 bases from J, with 12 bases between. This CDR3 has 16 amino acids. In germline, CDR1 is LNHDA, CDR2 SQIVND (reference sequence). CDR3 sequence reads: CASSIAHDSSYNEQFF. The CDR3 region has the DNA TGTGCCAGTAGTATTGCCCACGACAGCTCCTACAATGAGCAGTTCTTC.

For this clonotype: A junction boundary mismatches the germline segment, possibly from a read error. This chain connects TRBV28 to TRBJ2-6; D could derive from TRBD1 or TRBD2 (5 bases each). The germline CDR1 and CDR2 sequences are MDHEN and SYDVKM. The CDR3 covers 16 residues. The CDR3 region has the DNA TGTGCCAGCAGTTTATGGGAGGCCTCTGGGGCCAACGCCCTGACTTTC. It codes for CASSLWEASGANALTF.

A few counts support this clonotype. The rearrangement links TRBV7-3 to TRBJ2-7, with 10 nucleotides matching TRBD1. After removal of 5 bases from V and 4 bases from J, the junction contained 8 bases not matched to a gene. The length of the CDR3 is 15 residues. Looked up from germline, CDR1 is SGHTA and CDR2 is FQGTGA. The DNA of the CDR3 is TGTGCCAGCAGCCCGGACTCGGGACAGGGGTACGAGCAGTACTTC. Its translation is CASSPDSGQGYEQYF.

This clonotype has ten or more counts. This chain uses TRBV28 with TRBJ1-1; D remains ambiguous. The CDR3 covers 14 residues. The V gene's germline CDR1 is MDHEN and CDR2 SYDVKM. Trimming took off 6 bases at V and 3 bases at J, with 14 bases between the two ends. This CDR3 is CASSQTGQHTEAFF. The CDR3 DNA follows: TGTGCCAGCAGCCAGACCGGGCAACACACTGAAGCTTTCTTT.

As concerns this clonotype: A much bigger clone sits one base away, suggesting this may be a read error. The gene calls are TRBV7-2 and TRBJ2-7; D unclear. The CDR3 is made up of 13 amino acids. Germline V gene lookup returns CDR1 SGHTA and CDR2 FQGNSA. V lost 2 bases and J 3 bases, leaving 8 bases between the germline ends. The chain's CDR3 is CASSLNWLYEQYF. Written as DNA, the CDR3 is TGTGCCAGCAGCTTAAACTGGCTCTACGAGCAGTACTTC.

This chain joins TRBV19 and TRBJ2-7; 7 bases align to TRBD2. The CDR3 is made up of 15 amino acids. CDR1 and CDR2 (germline): LNHDA, SQIVND (reference sequence). V gave up 1 base and J gave up 0 bases; unmatched junction bases: 3. Written as DNA, the CDR3 is TGTGCCAGTAGTATAGCCTCTAGCGGCTCCTACGAGCAGTACTTC. Encoded protein: CASSIASSGSYEQYF.